The 29 T cell receptor beta chains listed next were all sequenced from one sample in a study of shared clonotypes between healthy human individuals. Profiled with immunoSEQ multiplex PCR; TCRdb holds only in-frame clones, not every one. The table records about 2.1 million clones, 90% to 95% of them present only once. The naive CD8 subset, CD45RO-negative cells positively selected for CCR7, excluded terminally differentiated effector memory CD45RA+ cells. Sequences were obtained from naive CD8+ T cells from PBMCs. The receptor source for this set is a man aged 18 to 35 in good health. Some clones in this sample may be carry-over from other donors' samples.

The rearrangement joins TRBV6-1 to TRBJ2-1; D gene ambiguous. The CDR3 loop spans 13 amino acids. V shed 0 bases and J shed 13 bases, with 13 bases lying between them. Germline values: CDR1 MNHNS, CDR2 SASEGT. The CDR3 DNA sequence: TGTGCCAGCAGTGAAGCGCCGCCGGCTCTTCAGTTCTTC. It codes for CASSEAPPALQFF.

The genes are TRBV7-9 and TRBJ2-3; tentative D call: TRBD2 (6 bases). V lost 0 bases and J 1 base, leaving 8 bases between the germline ends. This CDR3 has 15 amino acids. The V gene's germline CDR1 is SEHNR and CDR2 FQNEAQ (reference sequence). The CDR3 coding sequence is TGTGCCAGCAGCTTAGCGCAGCGGGGCACAGATACGCAGTATTTT. Protein sequence: CASSLAQRGTDTQYF.

The chain recombines TRBV4-1 with TRBJ2-1; possibly TRBD2 for D (6 bases). The ends were cut back, 1 base at V and 9 bases at J, with 10 bases in the middle. The CDR3 spans 13 residues. Germline CDR1 is MGHRA and CDR2 is YSYEKL. The DNA for the CDR3 is TGCGCCAGCAGCCAAGGACTAGGGTTTGAGCAGTTCTTC. Translated: CASSQGLGFEQFF.

This rearrangement joins TRBV18 to TRBJ2-7; TRBD1 or TRBD2 may be the D gene (5 bases each). The V gene's germline CDR1 is KGHSH and CDR2 LQKENI. This CDR3 has 17 amino acids. V was cut by 1 base and J by 6 bases, with 22 bases left in between. The CDR3 DNA sequence: TGTGCCAGCTCACCACTCCCGGGACCCAGGGCAGTGTTCGAGCAGTACTTC. It specifies CASSPLPGPRAVFEQYF. Supplemented by reference TRBV18 and TRBJ2-7, the full variable domain reads NAGVMQNPRHLVRRRGQEARLRCSPMKGHSHVYWYRQLPEEGLKFMVYLQKENIIDESGMPKERFSAEFPKEGPSILRIQQVVRGDSAAYFCASSPLPGPRAVFEQYFGPGTRLTVT.

The V call is TRBV11-3, the J call TRBJ1-1; D possibly corresponds to TRBD1 (6 bases). The length of the CDR3 is 12 residues. The V gene lost 5 bases and the J gene lost 4 bases, with 8 bases spanning the gap. Per germline, CDR1 SGHNT and CDR2 YENEEA. CDR3 amino acids: CASSRGGTEAFF. The CDR3 DNA follows: TGTGCCAGCAGCAGGGGGGGCACTGAAGCTTTCTTT.

The chain joins TRBV27 to TRBJ2-7; a possible D gene is TRBD1 (6 bases). CDR3 length: 13 amino acids. Trimming pared 5 bases from V and 3 bases from J, leaving 11 bases between. Germline V CDR1 and CDR2: MNHEY, SMNVEV (reference sequence). CDR3 region: CASSQGQLYEQYF. The CDR3 bases are TGTGCCAGCAGTCAAGGACAGCTCTACGAGCAGTACTTC.

The rearrangement joins TRBV6-1 to TRBJ1-1, with D hard to call. The CDR3 extends over 14 amino acids. Germline values: CDR1 MNHNS, CDR2 SASEGT. V dropped 1 base and J dropped 0 bases, with 6 bases sitting between them. The CDR3 nucleotides are TGTGCCAGCAGTGAAGAGATGGTGAACACTGAAGCTTTCTTT. This encodes CASSEEMVNTEAFF.

This clone appeared a single time. This sequence joins TRBV16 and TRBJ1-4, with a possible D match to TRBD1 (5 bases). Germline CDR1 is KGHSY and CDR2 is FQNENV. This CDR3 spans 14 amino acids. Trimming pared 0 bases from V and 6 bases from J, leaving 8 bases between. This CDR3 reads CASSQSGVYEKLFF. CDR3 DNA sequence: TGTGCCAGCAGCCAATCGGGGGTTTATGAAAAACTGTTTTTT.

The chain links TRBV7-9 to TRBJ2-5; unclear D gene. The germline V gene has CDR1 SEHNR and CDR2 FQNEAQ (reference sequence). The CDR3 loop spans 14 amino acids. V was clipped by 5 bases and J by 4 bases, with 14 bases between them. Here the CDR3 reads CASSHHNLRETQYF. The DNA for the CDR3 is TGTGCCAGCAGCCACCACAACCTGAGAGAGACCCAGTACTTC.

The chain carries TRBV7-9 and TRBJ2-2; D gene ambiguous. The germline V gene has CDR1 SEHNR and CDR2 FQNEAQ (reference sequence). The CDR3 covers 15 residues. V lost 5 bases to trimming and J lost 1 base, with 11 bases between them. The CDR3 DNA follows: TGTGCCAGCAGCGCCTTGCCGGAGAACACCGGGGAGCTGTTTTTT. Amino acid sequence: CASSALPENTGELFF.

The V call is TRBV30, the J call TRBJ2-2, with D maybe TRBD1 (5 bases). Germline CDR1 is GTSNPN and CDR2 is SVGIG (reference sequence). The V end was cut by 6 bases, the J end by 6 bases, with 11 bases between. The length of the CDR3 is 12 residues. The CDR3 is CACSGPAGELFF. The CDR3 DNA reads TGTGCCTGCTCAGGGCCGGCCGGGGAGCTGTTTTTT. The full variable domain, with the rest looked up from reference TRBV30 and TRBJ2-2, is SQTIHQWPATLVQPVGSPLSLECTVEGTSNPNLYWYRQAAGRGLQLLFYSVGIGQISSEVPQNLSASRPQDRQFILSSKKLLLSDSGFYLCACSGPAGELFFGEGSRLTVL.

The chain uses TRBV28 and TRBJ2-7; D is ambiguous. Germline V gene data show CDR1 as MDHEN and CDR2 as SYDVKM. This CDR3 has 11 residues. Trimming cost V 9 bases and J 0 bases, with 6 bases left between them. CDR3 sequence: CASVHSYEQYF. Written as DNA, the CDR3 is TGTGCCAGTGTACACTCCTACGAGCAGTACTTC.

The rearrangement joins TRBV15 to TRBJ2-4; 9 nucleotides match TRBD2. The V gene end was trimmed by 2 bases and the J gene end by 6 bases; junction bases not matched to a gene: 11. Germline V gene data show CDR1 as LNHNV and CDR2 as YYDKDF (reference sequence). This CDR3 contains 17 residues. The CDR3 coding sequence is TGTGCCACCAGCAGACTGCCGGGGACTAGCCTGGCAAACATTCAGTACTTC. Its protein product is CATSRLPGTSLANIQYF.

This clone was seen a single time. DNA for the CDR3: TGTGCCAGCAGTGAATCTGGTGGGGGAAACACTGAAGCTTTCTTT. It yields the protein CASSESGGGNTEAFF. The chain carries TRBV25-1 and TRBJ1-1; TRBD1 is a possible D gene (5 bases). The germline V and J ends were trimmed by 1 base and 2 bases, with 11 bases remaining between them. The germline V gene has CDR1 MGHDK and CDR2 SYGVNS. This CDR3 has 15 amino acids.

This clone was seen just once. This rearrangement joins TRBV6-1 to TRBJ2-7, with D tentatively TRBD1 (6 bases). Deletions cut 2 bases from V and 6 bases from J, with 23 bases between. Germline-derived CDR1 and CDR2 are MNHNS and SASEGT. The CDR3 length is 17 residues. The CDR3 nucleotides read TGTGCCAGCAGTGAATGGTCCTACAGGGCTATTCCGACCGAGCAGTACTTC. As protein: CASSEWSYRAIPTEQYF.

The chain employs TRBV2 and TRBJ2-7; 7 bases are a match to TRBD2. The germline CDR1 and CDR2 sequences are SNHLY and FYNNEI. V trimming: 6 bases; J trimming: 5 bases; junction bases outside the gene matches: 7. The CDR3 is 13 residues long. The CDR3 protein is CASSLGRGDEQYF. The DNA of the CDR3 is TGTGCCAGCAGCCTGGGGAGGGGCGACGAGCAGTACTTC.

The rearrangement uses TRBV7-9 and TRBJ2-1, with D maybe TRBD2 (5 bases). The V and J ends lost 8 bases and 13 bases respectively, with 15 bases between them. CDR3 length equals 11 residues. CDR1 and CDR2 (germline): SEHNR, FQNEAQ (reference sequence). Here the CDR3 reads CASHGVGSQFF. DNA for the CDR3: TGTGCCAGCCACGGGGTAGGGAGTCAGTTCTTC.

This sequence joins TRBV27 and TRBJ2-3; 10 nucleotides line up with TRBD2. The CDR3 loop spans 14 amino acids. Unmatched junction bases numbered 1, after V lost 3 bases and J lost 4 bases. Germline V CDR1 and CDR2: MNHEY, SMNVEV (reference sequence). The CDR3, as DNA: TGTGCCAGCAGTTTTAGCGGGAGGTCAGATACGCAGTATTTT. Protein sequence: CASSFSGRSDTQYF.

The V and J genes are TRBV7-3 and TRBJ2-7; D may be TRBD2 (5 bases). Per germline, CDR1 SGHTA and CDR2 FQGTGA. The CDR3 covers 16 residues. V shed 1 base and J shed 4 bases, with 17 bases lying between them. CDR3 residues: CASSLSWQRRVYEQYF. The CDR3 DNA sequence: TGTGCCAGCAGCTTAAGTTGGCAGAGGCGGGTTTACGAGCAGTACTTC.

The chain recombines TRBV19 with TRBJ1-1; weak D call: TRBD1 (6 bases). The length of the CDR3 is 13 residues. V lost 11 bases and J 4 bases, leaving 17 bases between the germline ends. Per the germline V gene, CDR1 is LNHDA and CDR2 is SQIVND (reference sequence). CDR3 bases: TGTGCCGCCACCCCAAGGGGGGCCACTGAAGCTTTCTTT. Amino acid sequence: CAATPRGATEAFF.

The chain is built from TRBV29-1 and TRBJ2-1; 15 bases are shared with TRBD2. CDR3 length: 15 residues. Trimming removed 6 bases from V and 7 bases from J; junction bases left unmatched: 7. Germline-derived CDR1 and CDR2 are SQVTM and ANQGSEA. The CDR3 spells CSVAGLAGGLNEQFF. The CDR3 nucleotides are TGCAGCGTCGCCGGACTAGCGGGAGGGCTAAATGAGCAGTTCTTC.

Of note for this clone: The same CDR3 also results from other DNA sequences found in this sample. This chain connects TRBV9 to TRBJ2-7; 9 bases are shared with TRBD1. V lost 3 bases to trimming and J lost 4 bases; unmatched junction nucleotides: 2. CDR1 is SGDLS and CDR2 is YYNGEE in the germline V gene. This CDR3 region has 13 residues. CDR3 amino acids: CASSGGTGYEQYF. The CDR3 DNA sequence: TGTGCCAGCAGCGGGGGGACAGGGTACGAGCAGTACTTC.

Note on this clone: This sample also contains other DNA sequences that code for the same CDR3. The V call is TRBV6-4, the J call TRBJ2-1; the D is unclear. The CDR3 has 15 amino acids. V was trimmed by 0 bases and J by 0 bases, leaving 6 bases between them. Looked up from germline, CDR1 is MRHNA and CDR2 is SNTAGT. CDR3 nucleotide sequence: TGTGCCAGCAGTGACTCGGGTAGCTCCTACAATGAGCAGTTCTTC. This sequence encodes CASSDSGSSYNEQFF.

This clone came up once. This rearrangement joins TRBV7-8 to TRBJ1-2; D unclear. This CDR3 has 15 residues. Germline V gene lookup returns CDR1 SGHVS and CDR2 FQNEAQ. V lost 5 bases, J lost 0 bases, and 13 bases lay in between. This chain's CDR3 is CASSPRVLSNYGYTF. In nucleotides, the CDR3 is TGTGCCAGCAGCCCTAGGGTACTATCTAACTATGGCTACACCTTC.

V usage is TRBV19 and J usage is TRBJ2-1, with 8 bases aligning to TRBD1. The CDR3 is 16 amino acids. Per the germline V gene, CDR1 is LNHDA and CDR2 is SQIVND (reference sequence). V lost 4 bases and J lost 9; bases outside the gene matches: 14. The CDR3, as DNA: TGTGCCAGTAGTAAACGAAGGACAGGGATCGTGGGTGAGCAGTTCTTC. It codes for CASSKRRTGIVGEQFF. Based on the CDR3 plus reference TRBV19 and TRBJ2-1, the full variable domain is DGGITQSPKYLFRKEGQNVTLSCEQNLNHDAMYWYRQDPGQGLRLIYYSQIVNDFQKGDIAEGYSVSREKKESFPLTVTSAQKNPTAFYLCASSKRRTGIVGEQFFGPGTRLTVL.

The chain links TRBV29-1 to TRBJ2-5, with D possibly TRBD1 on 6 matching bases. CDR1 is SQVTM, CDR2 ANQGSEA, per germline. The V gene lost 7 bases and the J gene lost 1 base, with 22 bases spanning the gap. This CDR3 is built from 16 residues. The CDR3 sequence: CSALPVRGEGQETQYF. For the CDR3, the DNA is TGCAGCGCCCTGCCCGTCAGGGGAGAGGGCCAAGAGACCCAGTACTTC.

The chain employs TRBV11-2 and TRBJ2-7; 8 bases are a match to TRBD1. Germline CDR1 is SGHAT and CDR2 is FQNNGV. The V and J ends lost 6 bases and 0 bases, in that order; junction bases with no gene match: 7. CDR3 length: 15 residues. The CDR3 reads CASRFSQGASYEQYF. CDR3 in DNA: TGTGCCAGCAGGTTCTCGCAGGGGGCCTCCTACGAGCAGTACTTC.

The chain couples TRBV19 to TRBJ1-1; unclear D gene. V lost 6 bases and J lost 4, with 18 bases in between. The CDR3 spans 15 residues. Germline CDR1 LNHDA, CDR2 SQIVND (reference sequence). The CDR3 nucleotides read TGTGCCAGTAGCCCGAATTGGGGAGGTGGCACTGAAGCTTTCTTT. Its translation: CASSPNWGGGTEAFF.

This chain connects TRBV15 to TRBJ2-1; 11 bases line up with TRBD2. V trimming: 0 bases; J trimming: 2 bases; junction bases outside the gene matches: 3. Per the germline V gene, CDR1 is LNHNV and CDR2 is YYDKDF (reference sequence). The CDR3 is 17 residues long. This CDR3 is CATSRDVGLAAYNEQFF. In DNA form, the CDR3 reads TGTGCCACCAGCAGAGATGTGGGACTAGCGGCCTACAATGAGCAGTTCTTC.